This passage covers 26 T cell receptor beta chains from one sample sequenced in a study of T cells expressing NK-cell markers. Reanalyzing the 5' RACE reads, TCRdb keeps one entry per CDR3 protein, without DNA. The sample has 130,000 to 150,000 distinct CDR3 sequences. The sequenced material came from blood T cells: a sorted CD56 or NKG2C T cell subset, CD4+ or CD8+ T cells, or bulk PBMC T cells (not recorded which). Every receptor here comes from a man aged 18 to 30 in good health.

J is TRBJ2-1 and V is TRBV7-2. Germline lookup yields CDR1 SGHTA and CDR2 FQGNSA. The length of the CDR3 is 16 residues. The CDR3: CASSLAGRNPYNEQFF.

The gene calls are TRBV20-1 and TRBJ2-1; TCRdb picks TRBD1, but there is no DNA to check that call. Germline-derived CDR1 and CDR2 are DFQATT and SNEGSKA (reference sequence). The CDR3 spans 14 residues. CDR3 loop: CSARGDRGYNEQFF.

The chain is built from TRBV3-1 and TRBJ2-1; with no DNA, the TCRdb D assignment of TRBD2 cannot be verified. This CDR3 region has 17 residues. Germline CDR1 is LGHDT and CDR2 is YNNKEL (reference sequence). The CDR3 protein is CASSHRLGTSGRGEQFF.

V and J are TRBV19 and TRBJ2-5; TCRdb picks TRBD1, but there is no DNA to check that call. This CDR3 has 16 amino acids. Per the germline V gene, CDR1 is LNHDA and CDR2 is SQIVND (reference sequence). CDR3 loop: CASSIDRDSYQETQYF.

The V gene is TRBV5-1, the J gene TRBJ2-5; TCRdb indicates TRBD1, and absent DNA this call remains unverified. The germline gives CDR1 SGHRS, CDR2 YFSETQ. CDR3 length: 15 amino acids. This CDR3 is CASSLGDAGVETQYF.

The CDR3 spells CSARNGTGITDTQYF. This chain links TRBV20-1 with TRBJ2-3; no DNA is available, so the TRBD1 call from TCRdb remains unchecked. There are 15 residues in the CDR3. Germline assignment: CDR1 DFQATT and CDR2 SNEGSKA (reference sequence).

The J gene is TRBJ2-3, the V gene TRBV3-1; the TRBD1 assignment by TCRdb is unverifiable without DNA. CDR1 is LGHDT and CDR2 is YNNKEL in the germline V gene (reference sequence). The length of the CDR3 is 16 residues. The CDR3: CASSPLDMASTDTQYF.

The chain employs TRBV19 and TRBJ2-1; TCRdb designates TRBD2, a call that cannot be tested without DNA. The CDR3 is 18 residues long. In germline, CDR1 is LNHDA, CDR2 SQIVND (reference sequence). The CDR3 sequence: CASSTGTSGRYSFNEQFF.

The chain links TRBV5-8 to TRBJ2-3; TCRdb outputs TRBD2, but without DNA this stays unchecked. The CDR3 is made up of 12 amino acids. Germline V gives CDR1 SGHTS, CDR2 YDEGEE. The CDR3 protein is CASSQRADTQYF.

The genes are TRBV4-3 and TRBJ2-2. Germline CDR1 reads LGHNA; CDR2 reads YSLEER. CDR3 length: 15 amino acids. CDR3 in amino acids: CASSQGVGNTGELFF.

The V and J genes are TRBV24-1 and TRBJ1-5; TCRdb's D call of TRBD1 is untestable without DNA. Germline values: CDR1 KGHDR, CDR2 SFDVKD. The CDR3 is 16 amino acids. CDR3 sequence: CATSDPGTGVGQPQHF.

V is TRBV7-9 and J is TRBJ2-1. Germline loops: CDR1 SEHNR, CDR2 FQNEAQ (reference sequence). The CDR3 is 15 amino acids. CDR3 region: CASSAYDISYNEQFF. Complete variable domain (other parts from reference TRBV7-9 and TRBJ2-1): DTGVSQNPRHKITKRGQNVTFRCDPISEHNRLYWYRQTLGQGPEFLTYFQNEAQLEKSRLLSDRFSAERPKGSFSTLEIQRTEQGDSAMYLCASSAYDISYNEQFFGPGTRLTVL.

The chain employs TRBV5-6 and TRBJ2-3. The CDR3 consists of 15 residues. The V gene's germline CDR1 is SGHDT and CDR2 YYEEEE. CDR3 amino acids: CASSLSSEYTDTQYF. Together with reference TRBV5-6 and TRBJ2-3, the CDR3 gives the full variable domain: DAGVTQSPTHLIKTRGQQVTLRCSPKSGHDTVSWYQQALGQGPQFIFQYYEEEERQRGNFPDRFSGHQFPNYSSELNVNALLLGDSALYLCASSLSSEYTDTQYFGPGTRLTVL.

The chain couples TRBV3-1 to TRBJ2-1; absent DNA, TCRdb's TRBD2 call cannot be checked. This CDR3 has 17 residues. The germline CDR1 and CDR2 sequences are LGHDT and YNNKEL (reference sequence). The CDR3 reads CASETSGGGGMMDEQFF.

J is TRBJ2-1 and V is TRBV20-1; TCRdb picks TRBD1, but there is no DNA to check that call. Germline loops: CDR1 DFQATT, CDR2 SNEGSKA (reference sequence). The CDR3 is 14 amino acids. This CDR3 is CSVPPGPTRDEQFF.

The chain joins TRBV7-2 to TRBJ2-3; the TCRdb call, TRBD2, lacks DNA for checking. Germline CDR1 is SGHTA and CDR2 is FQGNSA. The CDR3 loop spans 15 amino acids. The CDR3: CASSSFRSLTDTQYF. Based on the CDR3 plus reference TRBV7-2 and TRBJ2-3, the full variable domain is GAGVSQSPSNKVTEKGKDVELRCDPISGHTALYWYRQSLGQGLEFLIYFQGNSAPDKSGLPSDRFSAERTGGSVSTLTIQRTQQEDSAVYLCASSSFRSLTDTQYFGPGTRLTVL.

The chain uses TRBV7-8 and TRBJ2-7; TCRdb returns TRBD1, unconfirmable since there is no DNA. The CDR3 extends over 13 amino acids. CDR1 and CDR2 from the germline V gene are SGHVS and FQNEAQ. CDR3 sequence: CASSLQGIYEQYF.

The chain couples TRBV29-1 to TRBJ2-2. Per germline, CDR1 SQVTM and CDR2 ANQGSEA. The CDR3 length is 13 residues. CDR3 sequence reads: CSASRPNTGELFF.

This chain joins TRBV10-3 and TRBJ2-1; no DNA is available, so the TRBD1 call from TCRdb remains unchecked. Germline assignment: CDR1 ENHRY and CDR2 SYGVKD. The CDR3 has 20 residues. The CDR3 loop is CAISEAGQGRDAGPYNEQFF.

This sequence joins TRBV15 and TRBJ2-2. CDR3 length: 15 amino acids. Per the germline V gene, CDR1 is LNHNV and CDR2 is YYDKDF (reference sequence). This chain's CDR3 is CATSRVTSTTGELFF.

CDR3 region: CAWSVGTSPTDTQYF. The genes are TRBV30 and TRBJ2-3; TCRdb picks TRBD2, but there is no DNA to check that call. The CDR3 loop spans 15 amino acids. Per the germline V gene, CDR1 is GTSNPN and CDR2 is SVGIG (reference sequence).

The chain combines TRBV25-1 with TRBJ2-3. The CDR3 spans 12 residues. From germline, CDR1 is MGHDK and CDR2 SYGVNS. CDR3 sequence: CASGSGTDTQYF.

This chain uses TRBV4-1 with TRBJ2-5; there is no DNA to check the TCRdb D call of TRBD2. The CDR3 contains 16 residues. Germline-derived CDR1 and CDR2 are MGHRA and YSYEKL. CDR3 sequence reads: CASSQYFESGEETQYF.

The chain has TRBV2 and TRBJ2-1; TCRdb gives TRBD1 as the D gene, but with no DNA this cannot be confirmed. CDR1 SNHLY and CDR2 FYNNEI come from the germline V gene. The CDR3 has 18 residues. CDR3 in amino acids: CASRALGTGTGTYNEQFF.

The J gene is TRBJ2-1, the V gene TRBV10-3. This CDR3 has 13 residues. The V gene's germline CDR1 is ENHRY and CDR2 SYGVKD. CDR3 residues: CAISESLDNEQFF.

The genes are TRBV29-1 and TRBJ2-1; as DNA is missing, the TRBD2 call by TCRdb cannot be tested. The CDR3 sequence is 15 residues long. CDR1 is SQVTM and CDR2 is ANQGSEA in the germline V gene. CDR3 protein: CSVEERLAGFPEQFF.